Listed here are 8 T cell receptor beta chains from one sample, sequenced in a study of T-cell memory formation after mild COVID-19. TCRdb ran MiXCR on the 5' RACE reads and lists one entry per CDR3 protein. The top ten hold around 2% of the sample, which has fewer than 250,000 distinct CDR3 sequences, over 15% seen once. The sequencing sample was made of PBMCs or a T cell subset sorted from them (not recorded which). These receptors were obtained from an adult woman who had mild COVID-19 (a few samples of this study predate the infection). Cell type and time point are not known.

This clonotype was counted many times. The junction and the germline gene differ at one end; a read error may be behind it. The gene calls are TRBV11-2 and TRBJ1-2; the D is unclear. Germline V CDR1 and CDR2: SGHAT, FQNNGV. The CDR3 totals 11 residues. The CDR3 spells CASGTRMFAFF. DNA for the CDR3: TGTGCCAGCGGAACGAGAATGTTCGCTTTCTTC.

This clonotype was counted a few times. The chain combines TRBV5-1 with TRBJ2-7; tentatively, D is TRBD1 (5 bases). This CDR3 is built from 17 residues. V was pared by 5 bases and J by 2 bases, with 23 bases between. The germline CDR1 and CDR2 sequences are SGHRS and YFSETQ. CDR3 region: CASSSTGAGRYPYEQYF. The CDR3 DNA reads as TGCGCCAGCAGTTCTACTGGGGCAGGAAGATACCCCTACGAGCAGTACTTC.

This clonotype was seen a few times. The chain uses TRBV19 and TRBJ2-2, with TRBD1 matching over 9 bases. CDR1 and CDR2 (germline): LNHDA, SQIVND (reference sequence). The CDR3 has 14 amino acids. V shed 10 bases, J shed 4 bases, and the junction held 7 bases outside the gene matches. Here the CDR3 reads CANEGTGPTGELFF. The DNA of the CDR3 is TGTGCCAACGAGGGGACAGGGCCCACCGGGGAGCTGTTTTTT.

V usage is TRBV4-1 and J usage is TRBJ1-3, with D perhaps matching TRBD1 (5 bases). This CDR3 spans 17 amino acids. The V and J ends lost 4 bases and 2 bases respectively, with 18 bases between them. The germline V gene encodes CDR1 MGHRA and CDR2 YSYEKL. This CDR3 is CASSLPPVGRAGNTIYF. The CDR3 bases are TGCGCCAGCAGCCTCCCCCCCGTAGGCAGGGCTGGAAACACCATATATTTT.

The chain uses TRBV5-1 and TRBJ2-3; D not resolved. This CDR3 region has 12 residues. V was pared by 2 bases and J by 5 bases, with 6 bases between. Germline V gene lookup returns CDR1 SGHRS and CDR2 YFSETQ. The CDR3 sequence: CASSLHGDTQYF. The CDR3 DNA reads as TGCGCCAGCAGCTTACACGGAGATACGCAGTATTTT.

This clonotype was recorded at least ten times. The rearrangement joins TRBV7-3 to TRBJ1-6; the D gene is possibly TRBD1 (5 bases). Between the trimmed V and J ends, which lost 2 bases and 8 bases, there was a span of 13 bases. Germline V gene data show CDR1 as SGHTA and CDR2 as FQGTGA. The CDR3 is 15 amino acids. CDR3: CASSLDGTADSPLHF. The CDR3 nucleotides read TGTGCCAGCAGCTTAGATGGGACGGCCGATTCACCCCTCCACTTT. The entire variable domain, with the rest obtained from reference TRBV7-3 and TRBJ1-6, is as follows: GAGVSQTPSNKVTEKGKYVELRCDPISGHTALYWYRQSLGQGPEFLIYFQGTGAADDSGLPNDRFFAVRPEGSVSTLKIQRTERGDSAVYLCASSLDGTADSPLHFGNGTRLTVT.

In this sample, this clonotype turned up many times. This sequence joins TRBV18 and TRBJ2-3, with 8 positions matching TRBD1. After removal of 0 bases from V and 2 bases from J, the junction contained 4 bases not matched to a gene. The germline gives CDR1 KGHSH, CDR2 LQKENI. The CDR3 runs 16 residues. The CDR3 bases are TGTGCCAGCTCACCACCGGACAGGGCCCACACAGATACGCAGTATTTT. It yields the protein CASSPPDRAHTDTQYF.

This chain joins TRBV12-3 or TRBV12-4 and TRBJ1-5; D gene unclear. V was clipped by 3 bases and J by 0 bases, with 18 bases between them. The CDR3 covers 18 residues. The CDR3 sequence is CASSFRAVISYSNQPQHF. CDR3 in DNA: TGTGCCAGCAGTTTTCGTGCAGTGATTTCGTATAGCAATCAGCCCCAGCATTTT.